The 19 T cell receptor beta chains below all came from one sample that was sequenced in a study of cytomegalovirus exposure and HLA in healthy donors. Here immunoSEQ multiplex PCR was the method, and the copy in TCRdb shows in-frame clones only, minus some. Here the sample spans 250,000 to 350,000 clones, approximately 90% being singletons. What was sequenced was PBMCs. The receptor set was obtained from a woman aged 18-30 years in good health and CMV-seronegative.

The rearrangement joins TRBV6-1 to TRBJ2-7; 10 positions match TRBD2. After removal of 4 bases from V and 3 bases from J, the junction contained 3 bases not matched to a gene. There are 14 residues in the CDR3. Germline-derived CDR1 and CDR2 are MNHNS and SASEGT. CDR3 coding DNA: TGTGCCAGCAGTGCCGTAGCGGGAGGCTACGAGCAGTACTTC. Protein sequence: CASSAVAGGYEQYF.

The J gene is TRBJ2-1, the V gene TRBV28, with a tentative D call TRBD1 (6 bases). Germline CDR1 reads MDHEN; CDR2 reads SYDVKM. The V end lost 8 bases, the J end lost 2 bases, and 16 bases lay between the germline ends. The CDR3 totals 15 residues. The CDR3 protein is CASRFYRATYNEQFF. CDR3 coding DNA: TGTGCCAGCCGCTTTTACAGGGCTACCTACAATGAGCAGTTCTTC. The variable domain in full, completed from reference TRBV28 and TRBJ2-1, reads DVKVTQSSRYLVKRTGEKVFLECVQDMDHENMFWYRQDPGLGLRLIYFSYDVKMKEKGDIPEGYSVSREKKERFSLILESASTNQTSMYLCASRFYRATYNEQFFGPGTRLTVL.

The V and J genes are TRBV15 and TRBJ2-1; 7 positions match TRBD2. Germline CDR1 is LNHNV and CDR2 is YYDKDF (reference sequence). Losses at the gene ends were 1 base for V and 7 bases for J; bases not matched to a gene: 7. This CDR3 has 15 amino acids. The CDR3, as DNA: TGTGCCACCAGCAGAGTTCCTAGCGGCTTAAATGAGCAGTTCTTC. Translating gives CATSRVPSGLNEQFF.

The V gene is TRBV7-3, the J gene TRBJ2-3, with D perhaps TRBD2 (6 bases). V lost 2 bases, J lost 12 bases, and 15 bases lay in between. The germline gives CDR1 SGHTA, CDR2 FQGTGA. This CDR3 comprises 13 residues. CDR3 amino acids: CASSLDLPGLQYF. The CDR3 region has the DNA TGTGCCAGCAGCTTAGACCTACCGGGACTTCAGTATTTT.

The chain carries TRBV7-9 and TRBJ2-7, with D uncertain. The CDR3 is made up of 14 amino acids. V was shortened by 1 base and J by 0 bases, with 7 bases between the two germline ends. The germline CDR1 and CDR2 sequences are SEHNR and FQNEAQ (reference sequence). The CDR3: CASSLGQYSYEQYF. CDR3 in DNA: TGTGCCAGCAGCTTAGGCCAGTACTCCTACGAGCAGTACTTC. The whole variable domain, remainder taken from reference TRBV7-9 and TRBJ2-7, is DTGVSQNPRHKITKRGQNVTFRCDPISEHNRLYWYRQTLGQGPEFLTYFQNEAQLEKSRLLSDRFSAERPKGSFSTLEIQRTEQGDSAMYLCASSLGQYSYEQYFGPGTRLTVT.

The chain joins TRBV19 to TRBJ2-1; TRBD2 agrees at 11 bases. The ends lost 3 bases at V and 6 bases at J; junction bases unmatched: 7. The CDR3 sequence is 16 residues long. Germline values: CDR1 LNHDA, CDR2 SQIVND (reference sequence). Written as DNA, the CDR3 is TGTGCCAGTAGTATCCTTCTAGCGGGAGGATCCAATGAGCAGTTCTTC. Protein sequence: CASSILLAGGSNEQFF.

This clone was counted only a few times. The chain combines TRBV30 with TRBJ1-1, with D possibly TRBD1 on 5 matching bases. Germline lookup yields CDR1 GTSNPN and CDR2 SVGIG (reference sequence). This CDR3 contains 14 residues. The ends were cut back, 0 bases at V and 0 bases at J, with 8 bases in the middle. The CDR3 reads CAWSVGVMNTEAFF. The CDR3 nucleotides read TGTGCCTGGAGTGTAGGGGTTATGAACACTGAAGCTTTCTTT.

This clone was observed a few times. The chain has TRBV5-5 and TRBJ1-2; 9 positions match TRBD1. V dropped 0 bases and J dropped 3; count of bases not matched to a gene: 6. Germline V gene data show CDR1 as SGHKS and CDR2 as YYEKEE (reference sequence). This CDR3 spans 16 amino acids. CDR3 residues: CASSLEGTGRDYGYTF. The CDR3 coding sequence is TGTGCCAGCAGCTTGGAAGGGACAGGGAGGGACTATGGCTACACCTTC.

This chain uses TRBV10-2 with TRBJ2-7; 14 bases are a match to TRBD2. Germline loops: CDR1 WSHSY, CDR2 SAAADI. The CDR3 sequence is 15 residues long. With V trimmed by 6 bases and J by 1 base, 2 bases remained unmatched. The CDR3 sequence: CASSRLAGGSYEQYF. Here the CDR3 DNA reads TGCGCCAGCAGCCGACTAGCGGGAGGGTCCTACGAGCAGTACTTC.

The chain combines TRBV4-1 with TRBJ2-7, with 10 nucleotides matching TRBD1. CDR3 length: 16 residues. Germline trimming cut 1 base from V and 5 bases from J; bases unmatched to any gene: 8. CDR1 and CDR2 from the germline V gene are MGHRA and YSYEKL. The CDR3: CASSQAGTGVLNEQYF. The DNA of the CDR3 is TGCGCCAGCAGCCAAGCCGGGACAGGGGTCCTCAACGAGCAGTACTTC.

V is TRBV2 and J is TRBJ1-2; D not resolved. This CDR3 has 12 residues. From germline, CDR1 is SNHLY and CDR2 FYNNEI. Trimming cost V 7 bases and J 12 bases, with 18 bases left between them. The CDR3 sequence: CASKPGGWSNTF. CDR3 nucleotide sequence: TGTGCCAGCAAACCAGGTGGATGGTCTAACACCTTC.

The genes are TRBV25-1 and TRBJ2-7, with TRBD2 matching over 9 bases. The junction had 1 base not matched to a gene; V was cut back by 4 bases and J by 3 bases. CDR3 size: 13 residues. Germline lookup yields CDR1 MGHDK and CDR2 SYGVNS. This CDR3 is CASSASGVYEQYF. CDR3 DNA sequence: TGTGCCAGCAGTGCTAGCGGGGTCTACGAGCAGTACTTC.

The J gene is TRBJ1-3, the V gene TRBV9; D gene uncertain. The V and J ends lost 1 base and 4 bases respectively, with 9 bases between them. The germline V gene encodes CDR1 SGDLS and CDR2 YYNGEE. This CDR3 comprises 14 residues. As DNA, the CDR3 is TGTGCCAGCAGCGTATACTTTGAGGGAAACACCATATATTTT. This translates into CASSVYFEGNTIYF.

V usage is TRBV27 and J usage is TRBJ2-3, with unresolved D. V shed 2 bases and J shed 1 base, with 10 bases lying between them. CDR1 MNHEY and CDR2 SMNVEV come from the germline V gene (reference sequence). The CDR3 runs 15 residues. The DNA of the CDR3 is TGTGCCAGCAGTTTAGGGCAGCCACGCACAGATACGCAGTATTTT. This gives the protein CASSLGQPRTDTQYF.

V is TRBV27 and J is TRBJ2-7, with 10 bases lining up with TRBD2. The CDR3 is 17 residues long. V gave up 4 bases and J gave up 2 bases; unmatched junction bases: 11. The V gene's germline CDR1 is MNHEY and CDR2 SMNVEV (reference sequence). The DNA for the CDR3 is TGTGCCAGCAGTTCAGGTTGGGGGACTAGCGCCCCCTACGAGCAGTACTTC. Translated: CASSSGWGTSAPYEQYF.

The chain is built from TRBV29-1 and TRBJ2-7; D uncertain. V shed 0 bases and J shed 2 bases, with 17 bases lying between them. This CDR3 has 16 amino acids. Germline V gives CDR1 SQVTM, CDR2 ANQGSEA. The CDR3 region is CSVEELGHLNTYEQYF. CDR3 sequence (DNA): TGCAGCGTTGAAGAGCTTGGTCATCTAAATACCTACGAGCAGTACTTC.

The rearrangement joins TRBV14 to TRBJ2-2; TRBD2 aligns across 11 bases. The junction had 7 bases not matched to a gene; V was cut back by 3 bases and J by 4 bases. From germline, CDR1 is SGHDN and CDR2 FVKESK. CDR3 length: 17 residues. The CDR3 bases are TGTGCCAGCAGCCAGGCTAGCGGGAGGTTCGGCACCGGGGAGCTGTTTTTT. It yields the protein CASSQASGRFGTGELFF.

Only a few counts were recorded for this clone. At the DNA level, this CDR3 is encoded by other sequences in the same sample as well. This chain uses TRBV18 with TRBJ1-5; D unclear. V lost 3 bases, J lost 5 bases, and 8 bases lay in between. Germline V lookup: CDR1 KGHSH, CDR2 LQKENI. The CDR3 has 13 residues. CDR3 coding DNA: TGTGCCAGCTCACCTTCCCTTGATCAGCCCCAGCATTTT. This codes for CASSPSLDQPQHF.

This chain uses TRBV9 with TRBJ2-2; unclear D gene. The CDR3 consists of 15 residues. Germline assignment: CDR1 SGDLS and CDR2 YYNGEE. V lost 4 bases, J lost 6 bases, and 16 bases lay in between. This chain's CDR3 is CASSPEPRLAGELFF. CDR3 DNA: TGTGCCAGCAGCCCTGAACCGCGATTGGCCGGGGAGCTGTTTTTT. The full variable domain, with the rest looked up from reference TRBV9 and TRBJ2-2, is DSGVTQTPKHLITATGQRVTLRCSPRSGDLSVYWYQQSLDQGLQFLIQYYNGEERAKGNILERFSAQQFPDLHSELNLSSLELGDSALYFCASSPEPRLAGELFFGEGSRLTVL.